This T cell receptor (beta chain) was sequenced during a study of cytomegalovirus exposure and HLA in healthy donors. The CDR3 loop spans 9 amino acids. Germline values: CDR1 DFQATT, CDR2 SNEGSKA (reference sequence). The V and J ends lost 5 bases and 11 bases respectively, with 9 bases between them. PCR employed 60 Vbeta and 13 Jbeta primers. The protocol was immunoSEQ multiplex PCR, while the TCRdb copy is restricted to in-frame clones and leaves out a portion. The sample lists approximately 130,000 clones, 80% occurring once. The receptor's source is a woman in her thirties or forties in good health and CMV-seronegative. Specimen: PBMCs. This rearrangement joins TRBV20-1 to TRBJ1-1; perhaps TRBD1 as D (5 bases). The CDR3 loop is CSAPGIAFF. CDR3 bases: TGCAGTGCTCCAGGGATCGCTTTCTTT.